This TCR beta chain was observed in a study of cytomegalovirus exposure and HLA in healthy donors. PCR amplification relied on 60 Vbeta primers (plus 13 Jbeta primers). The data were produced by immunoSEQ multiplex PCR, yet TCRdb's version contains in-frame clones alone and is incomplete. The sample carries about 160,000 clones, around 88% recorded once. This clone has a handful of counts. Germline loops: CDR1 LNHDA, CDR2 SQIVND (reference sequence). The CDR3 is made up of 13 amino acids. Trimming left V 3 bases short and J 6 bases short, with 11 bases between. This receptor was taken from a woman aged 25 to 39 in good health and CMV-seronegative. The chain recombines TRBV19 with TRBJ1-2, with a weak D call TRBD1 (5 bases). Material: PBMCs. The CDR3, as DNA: TGTGCCAGTAGTATGGGTAGGGGTGATGGCTACACCTTC. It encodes CASSMGRGDGYTF.